Listed here are 21 T cell receptor beta chains from one sample, sequenced in a study of beta chain features in type 1 diabetes. Their recognized antigens are unknown. General observations from the study: Moderate yet significant TCRB CDR3 shortening was seen in Type 1 diabetes patients in all four CD4+ subsets.

As every portion of the isolated RNA was reverse transcribed, the sequencing read expressed TCRB transcripts. Clones were sequenced by immunoSEQ multiplex PCR, and TCRdb holds only the in-frame ones, with some missing. The repertoire includes hundreds of thousands of clones, roughly 15% of them detected once, and roughly 0.015% sits in the top ten. Material: naive CD4+ T cells from blood. The receptors here all came from a man aged 18 to 30 with type 1 diabetes.

The V call is TRBV9, the J call TRBJ2-3; D unresolved. CDR1 is SGDLS, CDR2 YYNGEE, per germline. The V end lost 1 base, the J end lost 5 bases, and 5 bases lay between the germline ends. The CDR3 is 12 amino acids. The CDR3 nucleotides read TGTGCCAGCAGCGTATTCGGAGATACGCAGTATTTT. Translating gives CASSVFGDTQYF.

The chain couples TRBV9 to TRBJ2-3, with TRBD2 matching 9 bases. With 3 bases clipped from V and 1 base from J, the junction kept 12 bases outside the gene matches. The germline V gene encodes CDR1 SGDLS and CDR2 YYNGEE. The CDR3 runs 18 residues. The CDR3 protein is CASSALAGRSLRTDTQYF. As DNA, the CDR3 is TGTGCCAGCAGCGCTCTAGCGGGGCGGTCTCTCCGCACAGATACGCAGTATTTT.

This sequence joins TRBV15 and TRBJ2-3; D uncertain. This CDR3 comprises 13 residues. V was clipped by 0 bases and J by 4 bases, with 5 bases between them. Germline CDR1 is LNHNV and CDR2 is YYDKDF (reference sequence). Here the CDR3 DNA reads TGTGCCACCAGCAGAGATTCTCCAGATACGCAGTATTTT. As protein: CATSRDSPDTQYF. The full variable domain, in which reference TRBV15 and TRBJ2-3 provide the parts outside the CDR3, is DAMVIQNPRYQVTQFGKPVTLSCSQTLNHNVMYWYQQKSSQAPKLLFHYYDKDFNNEADTPDNFQSRRPNTSFCFLDIRSPGLGDTAMYLCATSRDSPDTQYFGPGTRLTVL.

This clone turned up a few times. The rearrangement links TRBV6-5 to TRBJ2-5, with D possibly TRBD1 on 5 matching bases. The V gene's germline CDR1 is MNHEY and CDR2 SVGAGI. The CDR3 is made up of 15 amino acids. Trimming shortened V by 10 bases and J by 3 bases, and 21 bases separated the two germline ends. The CDR3 bases are TGTGCCACCCAGTTACAGCTCAGGGTGAAAGAGACCCAGTACTTC. The encoded protein is CATQLQLRVKETQYF.

There are a few counts of this clone. The chain links TRBV6-5 to TRBJ2-4; weak D call: TRBD2 (7 bases). Germline CDR1 and CDR2: MNHEY and SVGAGI. V lost 1 base to trimming and J lost 3 bases, with 13 bases between them. This CDR3 spans 16 amino acids. CDR3 in amino acids: CASSYLGGADKNIQYF. The CDR3 coding sequence is TGTGCCAGCAGTTACTTAGGGGGGGCGGACAAAAACATTCAGTACTTC.

In this sample, this clone turned up a few times. The rearrangement uses TRBV19 and TRBJ2-1, with 7 bases aligning to TRBD1. The CDR3 contains 16 residues. V shed 4 bases, J shed 1 base, and the junction held 7 bases outside the gene matches. Germline-derived CDR1 and CDR2 are LNHDA and SQIVND (reference sequence). The CDR3 loop reads CASSRQGVWSYNEQFF. CDR3 in DNA: TGTGCCAGTAGTAGACAGGGCGTTTGGTCCTACAATGAGCAGTTCTTC.

The chain joins TRBV29-1 to TRBJ1-1; weak D call: TRBD1 (6 bases). This CDR3 has 15 residues. The V and J ends lost 2 bases and 0 bases respectively, with 13 bases between them. Germline loops: CDR1 SQVTM, CDR2 ANQGSEA. The CDR3 nucleotides read TGCAGCGTTGAACTATCTGACAGGCTGAACACTGAAGCTTTCTTT. It specifies CSVELSDRLNTEAFF.

The V call is TRBV25-1, the J call TRBJ2-7, with D perhaps TRBD1 (6 bases). The V gene's germline CDR1 is MGHDK and CDR2 SYGVNS. The CDR3 has 14 residues. Deletions cut 10 bases from V and 5 bases from J, with 21 bases between. DNA for the CDR3: TGTGCCACAGCCGATAGCCAGGGGTCCCACGAGCAGTACTTC. Protein sequence: CATADSQGSHEQYF.

This clone occurred a few times. The rearrangement uses TRBV6-5 and TRBJ1-1; TRBD1 matches at 10 bases. The ends lost 6 bases at V and 4 bases at J; junction bases unmatched: 5. The V gene's germline CDR1 is MNHEY and CDR2 SVGAGI. The CDR3 runs to 14 residues. The CDR3, as DNA: TGTGCCAGCAGATGGACAGGGGGGACCACTGAAGCTTTCTTT. Amino acids: CASRWTGGTTEAFF.

This clone came up a few times. The rearrangement links TRBV28 to TRBJ2-7, with TRBD2 matching 11 bases. This CDR3 has 15 amino acids. From germline, CDR1 is MDHEN and CDR2 SYDVKM. Trimming at V came to 4 bases and at J to 7 bases, leaving 9 bases not matched to a gene. CDR3 sequence reads: CASSWGTSGPREQYF. The CDR3 DNA reads as TGTGCCAGCAGTTGGGGGACTAGCGGCCCTCGGGAGCAGTACTTC.

The chain couples TRBV5-6 to TRBJ1-1; TRBD1 aligns across 7 bases. The ends lost 2 bases at V and 4 bases at J; junction bases unmatched: 5. There are 14 residues in the CDR3. CDR1 and CDR2 from the germline V gene are SGHDT and YYEEEE. CDR3 DNA: TGTGCCAGCAGCTTCGACAGGGTAGCCACTGAAGCTTTCTTT. Encoded protein: CASSFDRVATEAFF.

This clone was found a few times. The chain carries TRBV28 and TRBJ2-4; TRBD1 matches at 7 bases. J was trimmed by 0 bases and V by 6 bases; bases with no gene match: 11. The CDR3 length is 17 residues. Germline CDR1 and CDR2: MDHEN and SYDVKM. In DNA form, the CDR3 reads TGTGCCAGCAGCCCAGAGGGGGCGTCTCTAGCCAAAAACATTCAGTACTTC. Amino acid sequence: CASSPEGASLAKNIQYF. The full variable domain, in which reference TRBV28 and TRBJ2-4 provide the parts outside the CDR3, is DVKVTQSSRYLVKRTGEKVFLECVQDMDHENMFWYRQDPGLGLRLIYFSYDVKMKEKGDIPEGYSVSREKKERFSLILESASTNQTSMYLCASSPEGASLAKNIQYFGAGTRLSVL.

V is TRBV9 and J is TRBJ2-7; 8 nucleotides match TRBD1. Trimming removed 1 base from V and 3 bases from J; junction bases left unmatched: 6. The germline V gene has CDR1 SGDLS and CDR2 YYNGEE. This CDR3 has 15 amino acids. The CDR3 loop is CASSVTGQGNYEQYF. The DNA for the CDR3 is TGTGCCAGCAGCGTAACCGGACAGGGAAACTACGAGCAGTACTTC. Looking up the rest from reference TRBV9 and TRBJ2-7 gives the full variable domain: DSGVTQTPKHLITATGQRVTLRCSPRSGDLSVYWYQQSLDQGLQFLIQYYNGEERAKGNILERFSAQQFPDLHSELNLSSLELGDSALYFCASSVTGQGNYEQYFGPGTRLTVT.

The table lists this clone with a few counts. The V and J genes are TRBV2 and TRBJ2-7; 7 bases fit TRBD1. This CDR3 comprises 14 residues. Germline V gene data show CDR1 as SNHLY and CDR2 as FYNNEI. The V and J ends lost 6 bases and 6 bases, in that order; junction bases with no gene match: 11. The CDR3 reads CASSSEGAGLEQYF. As DNA, the CDR3 is TGTGCCAGCAGCTCTGAGGGGGCCGGGCTCGAGCAGTACTTC. The full variable domain, in which reference TRBV2 and TRBJ2-7 provide the parts outside the CDR3, is EPEVTQTPSHQVTQMGQEVILRCVPISNHLYFYWYRQILGQKVEFLVSFYNNEISEKSEIFDDQFSVERPDGSNFTLKIRSTKLEDSAMYFCASSSEGAGLEQYFGPGTRLTVT.

The chain is built from TRBV7-2 and TRBJ2-5; TRBD1 agrees at 7 bases. This CDR3 is 15 amino acids long. Germline V lookup: CDR1 SGHTA, CDR2 FQGNSA. Germline trimming cut 3 bases from V and 7 bases from J; bases unmatched to any gene: 11. DNA of the CDR3: TGTGCCAGCAGCTTCCGACAGGGAGACGTTGGGACCCAGTACTTC. Its protein is CASSFRQGDVGTQYF.

This chain links TRBV4-3 with TRBJ2-1, with TRBD2 as a possible D gene (6 bases). This CDR3 contains 14 residues. The germline V gene has CDR1 LGHNA and CDR2 YSLEER. The ends were cut back, 5 bases at V and 4 bases at J, with 12 bases in the middle. The CDR3 nucleotides read TGCGCCAGCAGCGCGCGGGGAGGATACAATGAGCAGTTCTTC. It specifies CASSARGGYNEQFF.

This rearrangement joins TRBV5-4 to TRBJ2-5, with D tentatively TRBD1 (5 bases). The CDR3 consists of 13 residues. V dropped 1 base and J dropped 11 bases, with 15 bases sitting between them. Germline CDR1 reads SGHNT; CDR2 reads YYREEE (reference sequence). The CDR3 loop reads CASSLTTEGAQYF. The CDR3, as DNA: TGTGCCAGCAGCTTGACGACCGAAGGGGCTCAGTACTTC.

This clone appeared a single time. The chain uses TRBV6-5 and TRBJ2-1; a possible D gene is TRBD2 (5 bases). The germline V gene has CDR1 MNHEY and CDR2 SVGAGI. The V end was cut by 2 bases, the J end by 2 bases, with 13 bases between. This CDR3 has 16 amino acids. The CDR3 loop is CASSYVTAATYNEQFF. CDR3 nucleotide sequence: TGTGCCAGCAGTTACGTTACAGCGGCGACCTACAATGAGCAGTTCTTC.

This sequence joins TRBV9 and TRBJ2-3; TRBD2 agrees at 7 bases. This CDR3 has 15 amino acids. V shed 0 bases, J shed 6 bases, and the junction held 7 bases outside the gene matches. Germline V gene data show CDR1 as SGDLS and CDR2 as YYNGEE. CDR3 DNA sequence: TGTGCCAGCAGCGTAGACGCGGGAGTTTTGGATACGCAGTATTTT. This sequence encodes CASSVDAGVLDTQYF.

Only a few counts were recorded for this clone. The chain uses TRBV28 and TRBJ2-3, with 7 bases fitting TRBD2. This CDR3 contains 17 residues. The germline gives CDR1 MDHEN, CDR2 SYDVKM. The V and J ends lost 5 bases and 0 bases, in that order; junction bases with no gene match: 11. The CDR3 sequence: CASSLAGVRTSTDTQYF. The CDR3 DNA is TGTGCCAGCAGTCTCGCGGGAGTTCGCACTAGCACAGATACGCAGTATTTT.

This clone was seen a handful of times. The chain carries TRBV11-3 and TRBJ2-7; possible D gene TRBD2, 6 bases. The CDR3 sequence is 15 residues long. V lost 1 base and J 3 bases, leaving 13 bases between the germline ends. Germline V gene data show CDR1 as SGHNT and CDR2 as YENEEA. CDR3 nucleotides: TGTGCCAGCAGCTTAGGGCGGGGCAAAGGCTACGAGCAGTACTTC. Its protein is CASSLGRGKGYEQYF.